This T cell receptor beta chain was found in a study of cytomegalovirus exposure and HLA in healthy donors. The CDR3 consists of 13 residues. Germline V gene data show CDR1 as SGHVS and CDR2 as FNYEAQ. PCR amplification relied on 60 Vbeta primers (plus 13 Jbeta primers). Method: immunoSEQ multiplex PCR; TCRdb's copy keeps in-frame clones and lacks some. Among 200,000 to 300,000 clones listed, 70% to 90% were seen once. The sequencing sample was made of PBMCs. The clonotype was recovered from a woman in her forties in good health and CMV-seropositive. This chain links TRBV7-6 with TRBJ2-5; 8 bases are a match to TRBD2. The CDR3, as DNA: TGTGCAGCAGCGGGAGCCGGGGGTTCGGCCCAGTACTTC. Translation gives CAAAGAGGSAQYF.